The 10 T cell receptor beta chains presented below share a single source sample, sequenced in a study of vaccination effects on CD4 cells after COVID-19. The protocol was immunoSEQ multiplex PCR, while the TCRdb copy is restricted to in-frame clones and leaves out a portion. The table has 35,000 to 55,000 clones, approximately 72% seen once. Before sequencing took place, the ViraFEST assay used viral peptide pools to expand antigen-specific CD4+ T cells. Investigators separated out CD4+ T cells once around 11 days of culture had passed. By PCR, the person was confirmed to have had SARS-CoV-2 infection between March and December 2020. Their antigens are not known. The sequences come from CD4+ T cells from PBMCs cultured with a peptide pool, collected before COVID-19 vaccination. Every receptor here comes from a human donor who had a prior SARS-CoV-2 infection.

The CDR3 bases are TGTGCCAGCAGCCAAGAACTGAGAGGGGGGGATACGCAGTATTTT. Amino acids: CASSQELRGGDTQYF. This chain joins TRBV4-2 and TRBJ2-3, with D perhaps TRBD1 or TRBD2 (6 bases each). From germline, CDR1 is LGHNA and CDR2 YNFKEQ. V shed 0 bases and J shed 6 bases, with 13 bases lying between them. There are 15 residues in the CDR3.

The sample holds a few counts of this clone. The rearrangement uses TRBV2 and TRBJ2-2, with 8 nucleotides matching TRBD2. Germline lookup yields CDR1 SNHLY and CDR2 FYNNEI. There are 17 residues in the CDR3. The V gene end was trimmed by 5 bases and the J gene end by 0 bases; junction bases not matched to a gene: 8. The CDR3 region is CASSYLGGVTNTGELFF. The DNA of the CDR3 is TGTGCCAGCAGTTACCTCGGGGGGGTCACGAACACCGGGGAGCTGTTTTTT. The full variable domain, its missing parts supplied by reference TRBV2 and TRBJ2-2, is EPEVTQTPSHQVTQMGQEVILRCVPISNHLYFYWYRQILGQKVEFLVSFYNNEISEKSEIFDDQFSVERPDGSNFTLKIRSTKLEDSAMYFCASSYLGGVTNTGELFFGEGSRLTVL.

The rearrangement uses TRBV7-8 and TRBJ2-3, with a possible D match to TRBD2 (5 bases). Germline values: CDR1 SGHVS, CDR2 FQNEAQ. This CDR3 contains 13 residues. The V end was cut by 8 bases, the J end by 1 base, with 10 bases between. CDR3 amino acids: CASRRGRTDTQYF. DNA of the CDR3: TGTGCCAGCCGGAGAGGGCGCACAGATACGCAGTATTTT. The whole variable domain, remainder taken from reference TRBV7-8 and TRBJ2-3, is GAGVSQSPRYKVAKRGQDVALRCDPISGHVSLFWYQQALGQGPEFLTYFQNEAQLDKSGLPSDRFFAERPEGSVSTLKIQRTQQEDSAVYLCASRRGRTDTQYFGPGTRLTVL.

The chain links TRBV2 to TRBJ2-3, with TRBD2 identical over 8 bases. The CDR3 is made up of 13 amino acids. Germline CDR1 SNHLY, CDR2 FYNNEI. V was pared by 10 bases and J by 2 bases, with 5 bases of the junction left unmatched. CDR3 region: CATQRGPTDTQYF. The CDR3 DNA follows: TGTGCCACCCAGCGGGGGCCCACAGATACGCAGTATTTT.

The J gene is TRBJ2-5, the V gene TRBV5-1, with TRBD2 matching over 9 bases. The CDR3 sequence is 17 residues long. Germline CDR1 SGHRS, CDR2 YFSETQ. V was clipped by 0 bases and J by 7 bases; unmatched bases: 13. The CDR3 bases are TGCGCCAGCAGCTTGGAGGCTAGCGGGGCGGGCCCAGGGACCCAGTACTTC. This gives the protein CASSLEASGAGPGTQYF.

CDR3: CASSLDGENTGELFF. The DNA of the CDR3 is TGCGCCAGCAGCTTGGACGGGGAGAATACCGGGGAGCTGTTTTTT. The chain joins TRBV5-1 to TRBJ2-2, with a weak D call TRBD2 (5 bases). CDR3 size: 15 residues. The germline V gene encodes CDR1 SGHRS and CDR2 YFSETQ. Trimming removed 0 bases at V and 5 bases at J, with 11 bases between.

In its sample, this clone was seen a few times. The genes are TRBV5-1 and TRBJ1-3; weak D call: TRBD1 (5 bases). This CDR3 is 13 amino acids long. Germline CDR1 is SGHRS and CDR2 is YFSETQ. Trimming took 5 bases from V and 2 from J, leaving 8 bases between them. CDR3 nucleotide sequence: TGCGCCAGCAGTCGGACAACTGGAAACACCATATATTTT. Translated: CASSRTTGNTIYF.

This clone has just one count. This chain links TRBV7-2 with TRBJ1-1; TRBD1 matches 7 bases. V gave up 1 base and J gave up 6 bases; unmatched junction bases: 5. CDR3 size: 14 residues. CDR1 and CDR2 from the germline V gene are SGHTA and FQGNSA. Written as DNA, the CDR3 is TGTGCCAGCAGCTTAGTAGGGGGCGGGTCTGAAGCTTTCTTT. Translated: CASSLVGGGSEAFF.

The V gene is TRBV7-9, the J gene TRBJ2-1; D tentatively fits TRBD1 or TRBD2 (6 bases each). The CDR3 totals 14 residues. The germline V gene encodes CDR1 SEHNR and CDR2 FQNEAQ (reference sequence). V lost 1 base and J 8 bases, leaving 12 bases between the germline ends. CDR3 sequence reads: CASSLVSGEDEQFF. CDR3 bases: TGTGCCAGCAGCTTAGTCTCAGGGGAGGATGAGCAGTTCTTC.

This chain joins TRBV30 and TRBJ2-7, with D perhaps being TRBD1 or TRBD2 (6 bases each). The germline V gene has CDR1 GTSNPN and CDR2 SVGIG (reference sequence). The CDR3 contains 13 residues. V lost 1 base and J 7 bases, leaving 14 bases between the germline ends. The chain's CDR3 is CAWSASLGGEQYF. The CDR3 region has the DNA TGTGCCTGGAGTGCCTCCCTAGGGGGGGAGCAGTACTTC. Based on the CDR3 plus reference TRBV30 and TRBJ2-7, the full variable domain is SQTIHQWPATLVQPVGSPLSLECTVEGTSNPNLYWYRQAAGRGLQLLFYSVGIGQISSEVPQNLSASRPQDRQFILSSKKLLLSDSGFYLCAWSASLGGEQYFGPGTRLTVT.